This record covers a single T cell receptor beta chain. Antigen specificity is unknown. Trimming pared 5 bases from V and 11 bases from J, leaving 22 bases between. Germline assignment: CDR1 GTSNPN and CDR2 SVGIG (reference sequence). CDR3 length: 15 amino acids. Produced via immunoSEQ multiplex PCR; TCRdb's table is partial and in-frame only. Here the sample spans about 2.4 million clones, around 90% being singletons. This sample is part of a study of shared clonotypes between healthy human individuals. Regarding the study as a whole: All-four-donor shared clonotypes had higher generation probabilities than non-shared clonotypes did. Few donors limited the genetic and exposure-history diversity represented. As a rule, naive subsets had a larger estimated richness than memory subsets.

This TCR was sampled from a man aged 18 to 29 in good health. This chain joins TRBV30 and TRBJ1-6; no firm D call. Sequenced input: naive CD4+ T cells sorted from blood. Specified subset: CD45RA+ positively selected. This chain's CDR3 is CAWGDPGYRFTPLHF. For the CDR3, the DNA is TGTGCCTGGGGGGATCCGGGATATCGATTCACACCCCTCCACTTT.